The clone carrying this TCR beta chain occurred a few times. This sample is part of a study of blood T cell repertoires in COVID-19. As handled by the study authors: Researchers report that nucleated cell counts were estimated from reference gene primer amplification. The data were produced by immunoSEQ multiplex PCR, yet TCRdb's version contains in-frame clones alone and is incomplete. That table is the source of V, J and clone size, and D and trimming were worked out from the DNA. The sample carries approximately 200,000 clones, roughly 83% recorded once. The sequencing input was PBMCs or T cells enriched from blood (not recorded which). The TCR originated in a young woman who had recovered from COVID-19.

CDR3 residues: CASSAGTSGRANEQFF. The CDR3 bases are TGTGCCAGCAGCGCCGGGACTAGCGGGAGGGCCAATGAGCAGTTCTTC. V is TRBV11-1 and J is TRBJ2-1; 16 bases are a match to TRBD2. Germline CDR1 reads SGHAT; CDR2 reads FQDESV (reference sequence). This CDR3 comprises 16 residues. Losses at the gene ends were 5 bases for V and 6 bases for J; bases not matched to a gene: 4. Combining the CDR3 with reference TRBV11-1 and TRBJ2-1 gives the whole variable domain EAEVAQSPRYKITEKSQAVAFWCDPISGHATLYWYRQILGQGPELLVQFQDESVVDDSQLPKDRFSAERLKGVDSTLKIQPAELGDSAMYLCASSAGTSGRANEQFFGPGTRLTVL.